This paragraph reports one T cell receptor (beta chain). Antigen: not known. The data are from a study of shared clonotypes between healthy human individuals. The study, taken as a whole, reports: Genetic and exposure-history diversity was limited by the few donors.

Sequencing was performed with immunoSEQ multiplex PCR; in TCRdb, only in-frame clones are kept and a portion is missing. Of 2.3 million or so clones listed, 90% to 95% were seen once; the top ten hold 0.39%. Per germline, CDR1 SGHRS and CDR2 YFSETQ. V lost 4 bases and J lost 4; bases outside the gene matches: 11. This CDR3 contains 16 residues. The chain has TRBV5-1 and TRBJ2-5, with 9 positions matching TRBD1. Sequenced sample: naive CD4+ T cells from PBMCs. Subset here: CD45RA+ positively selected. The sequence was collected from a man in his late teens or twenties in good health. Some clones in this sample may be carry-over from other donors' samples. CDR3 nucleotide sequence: TGCGCCAGCAGCCCACCCGCTACAGGGGGCGGAGAGACCCAGTACTTC. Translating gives CASSPPATGGGETQYF. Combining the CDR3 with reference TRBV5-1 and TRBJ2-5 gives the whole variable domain KAGVTQTPRYLIKTRGQQVTLSCSPISGHRSVSWYQQTPGQGLQFLFEYFSETQRNKGNFPGRFSGRQFSNSRSEMNVSTLELGDSALYLCASSPPATGGGETQYFGPGTRLLVL.